This T cell receptor (beta chain) was sequenced during a study of shared clonotypes between healthy human individuals. At the level of the study: Contributing individuals were a couple of females and a few males aged 18 to 49.

The naive CD8 subset, CD45RO-negative cells positively selected for CCR7, excluded terminally differentiated effector memory CD45RA+ cells. Method: immunoSEQ multiplex PCR; TCRdb's copy keeps in-frame clones and lacks some. The sample holds hundreds of thousands of clones, approximately 97% seen once. Points from the study as a whole: It was only blood that was sampled, and tissue repertoires likely differ.

As to this clone: Its antigen is unknown.

Germline assignment: CDR1 SGHTA and CDR2 FQGNSA. V was trimmed by 5 bases and J by 4 bases, leaving 9 bases between them. This CDR3 contains 13 residues. The sequencing sample was made of naive CD8+ T cells sorted from blood. This receptor was taken from a man aged 25 to 40 in good health. This rearrangement joins TRBV7-2 to TRBJ2-1; D uncertain. The CDR3 DNA sequence: TGTGCCAGCAGCCTTGGTCCTTACAATGAGCAGTTCTTC. It is translated as CASSLGPYNEQFF.